This T cell receptor (beta chain) originates from a study of metastatic and nonmetastatic thyroid tumors. With V trimmed by 4 bases and J by 6 bases, 10 bases remained unmatched. The CDR3 has 15 residues. Germline V CDR1 and CDR2: PRHDT, FYEKMQ (reference sequence). Thyroid surgery was preceded by no treatment in any patient. Using MiXCR, TCRdb re-called clones from the PCR reads. The table shows around 36,000 clones, with about 29% occurring only once. This chain links TRBV13 with TRBJ2-7; 9 bases map to TRBD2. The sequence came from a female donor with papillary thyroid cancer or a benign thyroid nodule (not recorded which). Some clones in this sample may be carry-over from other donors' samples. The sample taken for sequencing was blood. CDR3 nucleotide sequence: TGTGCCAGCAGCTCAACCGGGACTAGCTTAGTCGAGCAGTACTTC. As protein: CASSSTGTSLVEQYF.